Following are 2 T cell receptor beta chains from one sample sequenced in a study of blood T cell repertoires in COVID-19. The method was immunoSEQ multiplex PCR; TCRdb's version includes in-frame clones alone and lacks a portion of them. Among about 77,000 clones listed, around nine tenths were seen once. Sequenced material: peripheral blood. The source of these receptors is an elderly woman with active or convalescent COVID-19.

As concerns this clone: Different DNA sequences within this sample yield the same CDR3. This sequence joins TRBV19 and TRBJ1-1; D possibly corresponds to TRBD1 (5 bases). CDR1 LNHDA and CDR2 SQIVND come from the germline V gene (reference sequence). With 1 base removed from V and 6 bases from J, the gap between germline ends came to 6 bases. The CDR3 length is 12 residues. The CDR3 loop reads CASSIGGAEAFF. In DNA, the CDR3 is TGTGCCAGTAGTATAGGGGGGGCTGAAGCTTTCTTT.

The chain combines TRBV4-1 with TRBJ1-1; maybe TRBD1 (5 bases). Trimming stripped 7 bases from V and 0 bases from J, with 12 bases between. The CDR3 contains 14 residues. Germline V gene data show CDR1 as MGHRA and CDR2 as YSYEKL. Written as DNA, the CDR3 is TGCGCCAGCACCCGGGGGGGAATGAACACTGAAGCTTTCTTT. It codes for CASTRGGMNTEAFF.